This entry lists 10 T cell receptor beta chains sequenced from one sample in a study of T cell changes during pregnancy in multiple sclerosis. The protocol was immunoSEQ multiplex PCR, while the TCRdb copy is restricted to in-frame clones and leaves out a portion. The sample lists some 48,000 clones; around 90% were seen once. Sequenced here: CD4+ T cells from peripheral blood mononuclear cells, sampled after pregnancy. Source of these receptors: a female donor in good health, enrolled as a control in a pregnancy study.

The gene calls are TRBV7-3 and TRBJ1-2; D is uncertain. Deletions cut 0 bases from V and 1 base from J, with 18 bases between. Germline CDR1 and CDR2: SGHTA and FQGTGA. This CDR3 has 18 amino acids. The CDR3 DNA reads TGTGCCAGCAGCTTAACTCCTACCCCGCTCGTTCGTAACTATGGCTACACCTTC. Its translation is CASSLTPTPLVRNYGYTF.

The V and J genes are TRBV7-9 and TRBJ2-7; 8 positions match TRBD2. Germline V CDR1 and CDR2: SEHNR, FQNEAQ (reference sequence). Unmatched junction bases numbered 8, after V lost 5 bases and J lost 2 bases. This CDR3 is built from 15 residues. CDR3 loop: CASSPLGSGTYEQYF. Here the CDR3 DNA reads TGTGCCAGCAGCCCCCTGGGTAGCGGGACCTACGAGCAGTACTTC.

The rearrangement links TRBV4-1 to TRBJ1-1, with TRBD1 identical over 7 bases. Germline trimming cut 3 bases from V and 5 bases from J; bases unmatched to any gene: 9. The CDR3 is 15 residues long. CDR1 is MGHRA, CDR2 YSYEKL, per germline. CDR3 coding DNA: TGCGCCAGCAGCCAGGGGTACAGGGGTAGAACTGAAGCTTTCTTT. It encodes CASSQGYRGRTEAFF.

V is TRBV6-6 and J is TRBJ2-2; maybe TRBD1 (5 bases). Trimming cost V 6 bases and J 3 bases, with 11 bases left between them. Per the germline V gene, CDR1 is MNHNY and CDR2 is SVGAGI (reference sequence). There are 14 residues in the CDR3. As DNA, the CDR3 is TGTGCCAGCAGGCAGGGAAGAGACACCGGGGAGCTGTTTTTT. Translating it yields CASRQGRDTGELFF.

The rearrangement links TRBV18 to TRBJ1-2; D not resolved. The CDR3 spans 14 residues. V was pared by 3 bases and J by 7 bases, with 15 bases between. Germline V gives CDR1 KGHSH, CDR2 LQKENI. CDR3 nucleotide sequence: TGTGCCAGCTCACCCTCCCAAGGGAGCGGTGGCTACACCTTC. Translation gives CASSPSQGSGGYTF.

The chain combines TRBV11-1 with TRBJ2-1; TRBD2 is a possible D gene (6 bases). Per the germline V gene, CDR1 is SGHAT and CDR2 is FQDESV (reference sequence). V was trimmed by 4 bases and J by 6 bases, leaving 16 bases between them. The CDR3 is made up of 15 amino acids. For the CDR3, the DNA is TGTGCCAGCAGCTCGCGGGACGTATCCCTCAATGAGCAGTTCTTC. This gives the protein CASSSRDVSLNEQFF.

The rearrangement uses TRBV5-1 and TRBJ2-5; D gene uncertain. Near its end, the DNA agrees better with TRBJ2-7, so the J call may be wrong. The V gene's germline CDR1 is SGHRS and CDR2 YFSETQ. This CDR3 has 13 residues. CDR3 region: CASSIDISYEQYF. The CDR3 DNA reads TGCGCCAGCAGCATTGACATCTCCTACGAGCAGTACTTC.

The chain couples TRBV18 to TRBJ1-6; the match to TRBD1 covers 8 bases. CDR3 size: 18 residues. Trimming took 1 base from V and 3 from J; bases not matched to a gene: 8. CDR1 is KGHSH and CDR2 is LQKENI in the germline V gene. The CDR3 here is CASSPLDRAGYYNSPLHF. CDR3 in DNA: TGTGCCAGCTCACCACTGGACAGGGCCGGGTACTATAATTCACCCCTCCACTTT.

This clone has only a few counts. The rearrangement uses TRBV9 and TRBJ2-1; D might be TRBD2 (6 bases). The CDR3 length is 14 residues. V was clipped by 0 bases and J by 6 bases, with 10 bases between them. The germline V gene has CDR1 SGDLS and CDR2 YYNGEE. Here the CDR3 reads CASSVAGTLNEQFF. DNA for the CDR3: TGTGCCAGCAGCGTAGCTGGGACTCTCAATGAGCAGTTCTTC. Filled out from reference TRBV9 and TRBJ2-1, the complete variable domain reads DSGVTQTPKHLITATGQRVTLRCSPRSGDLSVYWYQQSLDQGLQFLIQYYNGEERAKGNILERFSAQQFPDLHSELNLSSLELGDSALYFCASSVAGTLNEQFFGPGTRLTVL.

In its sample, this clone was seen once. The CDR3 DNA reads TGTGCCAGCAGTCTACAGGGATGGGAGCTGTTTTTT. It codes for CASSLQGWELFF. The gene calls are TRBV7-2 and TRBJ2-2; a possible D gene is TRBD1 (6 bases). The CDR3 is 12 residues long. Germline assignment: CDR1 SGHTA and CDR2 FQGNSA. V was pared by 6 bases and J by 9 bases, with 11 bases between. Full variable domain (outside the CDR3, taken from reference TRBV7-2 and TRBJ2-2): GAGVSQSPSNKVTEKGKDVELRCDPISGHTALYWYRQSLGQGLEFLIYFQGNSAPDKSGLPSDRFSAERTGGSVSTLTIQRTQQEDSAVYLCASSLQGWELFFGEGSRLTVL.